The sequence of this T cell receptor beta chain was determined in a study of a mutant IDH1 vaccine in newly diagnosed glioma. Study-wide context: Investigators started vaccination 4-6 weeks after radiotherapy alone, or with temozolomide cycles.

To note about this clone: Its antigen is undetermined.

The ends were cut back, 2 bases at V and 2 bases at J, with 7 bases in the middle. The germline V gene encodes CDR1 SNHLY and CDR2 FYNNEI. This CDR3 is built from 15 residues. Study results and limitations: The study observed vaccine-induced immune responses in 90% to 95% of patients.

Time point described: week 47, end of study. The study gave 300 ug of mutant IDH1 20-mer peptide per vaccine dose, with topical imiquimod. New WHO grade 3 or 4 astrocytomas that were IDH1-mutant and ATRX-lost occurred in the donors. The data were produced by immunoSEQ multiplex PCR, yet TCRdb's version contains in-frame clones alone and is incomplete. The table lists tens of thousands of clones, 85% to 90% of them singletons. This receptor was taken from a woman aged 25 to 39 with glioma. This chain joins TRBV2 and TRBJ1-6; possible D gene TRBD1, 5 bases. This material consisted of PBMCs, taken from a glioma patient whose treatment included an IDH1 peptide vaccine. The CDR3 DNA follows: TGTGCCAGCAGTGAAAGGGGCACCTATAATTCACCCCTCCACTTT. Translated: CASSERGTYNSPLHF.